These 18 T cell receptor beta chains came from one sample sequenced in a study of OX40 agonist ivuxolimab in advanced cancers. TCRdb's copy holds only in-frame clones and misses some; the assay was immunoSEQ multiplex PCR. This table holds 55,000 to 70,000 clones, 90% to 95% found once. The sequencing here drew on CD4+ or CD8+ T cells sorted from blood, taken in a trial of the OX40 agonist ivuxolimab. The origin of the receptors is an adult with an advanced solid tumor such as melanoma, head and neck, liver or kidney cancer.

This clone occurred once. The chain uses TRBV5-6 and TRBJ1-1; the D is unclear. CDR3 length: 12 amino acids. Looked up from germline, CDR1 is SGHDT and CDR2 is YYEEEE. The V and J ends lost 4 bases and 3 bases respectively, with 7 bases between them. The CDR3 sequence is CASSQIDTEAFF. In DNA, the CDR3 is TGTGCCAGCAGCCAGATAGACACTGAAGCTTTCTTT.

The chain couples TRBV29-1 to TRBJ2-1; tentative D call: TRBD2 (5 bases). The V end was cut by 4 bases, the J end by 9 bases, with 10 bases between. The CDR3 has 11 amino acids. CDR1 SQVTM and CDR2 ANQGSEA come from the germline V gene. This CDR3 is CSVGGEGEQFF. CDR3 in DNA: TGCAGCGTTGGGGGTGAGGGTGAGCAGTTCTTC.

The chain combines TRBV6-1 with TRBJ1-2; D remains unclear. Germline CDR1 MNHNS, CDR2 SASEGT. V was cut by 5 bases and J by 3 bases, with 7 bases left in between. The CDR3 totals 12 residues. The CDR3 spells CASSPVYYGYTF. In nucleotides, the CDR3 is TGTGCCAGCAGTCCAGTCTACTATGGCTACACCTTC.

The CDR3 sequence is CASSLIGTEQYF. Here the CDR3 DNA reads TGTGCCAGCAGCTTGATAGGGACCGAGCAGTACTTC. The chain employs TRBV5-4 and TRBJ2-7; D is possibly TRBD1 or TRBD2 (5 bases each). CDR3 length: 12 residues. Trimming removed 1 base from V and 6 bases from J, with 8 bases in between. Germline CDR1 SGHNT, CDR2 YYREEE (reference sequence).

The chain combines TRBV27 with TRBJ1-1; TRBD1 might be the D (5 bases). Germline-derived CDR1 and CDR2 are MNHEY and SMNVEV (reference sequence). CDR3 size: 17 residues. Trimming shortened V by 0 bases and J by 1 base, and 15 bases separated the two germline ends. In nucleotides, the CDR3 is TGTGCCAGCAGTTTATCGGTAGCCGGACATAGGAACACTGAAGCTTTCTTT. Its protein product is CASSLSVAGHRNTEAFF.

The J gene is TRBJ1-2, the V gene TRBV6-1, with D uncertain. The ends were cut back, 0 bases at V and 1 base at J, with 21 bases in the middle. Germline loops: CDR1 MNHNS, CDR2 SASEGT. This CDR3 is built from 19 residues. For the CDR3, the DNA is TGTGCCAGCAGTGAAGCGCAGTTCGTGTTGGCGGCTAATAACTATGGCTACACCTTC. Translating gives CASSEAQFVLAANNYGYTF.

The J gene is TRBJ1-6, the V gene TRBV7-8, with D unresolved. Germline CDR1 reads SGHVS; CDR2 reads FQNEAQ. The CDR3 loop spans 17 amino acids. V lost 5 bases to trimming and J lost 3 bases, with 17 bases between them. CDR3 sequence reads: CASSQPLPGNYNSPLHF. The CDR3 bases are TGTGCCAGCAGCCAACCCCTTCCGGGAAACTATAATTCACCCCTCCACTTT. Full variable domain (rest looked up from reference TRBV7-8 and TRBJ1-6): GAGVSQSPRYKVAKRGQDVALRCDPISGHVSLFWYQQALGQGPEFLTYFQNEAQLDKSGLPSDRFFAERPEGSVSTLKIQRTQQEDSAVYLCASSQPLPGNYNSPLHFGNGTRLTVT.

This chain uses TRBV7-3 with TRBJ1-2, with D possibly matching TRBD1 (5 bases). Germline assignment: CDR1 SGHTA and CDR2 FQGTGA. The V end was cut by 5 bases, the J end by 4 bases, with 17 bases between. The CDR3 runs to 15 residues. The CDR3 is CASSPTGGDLYGYTF. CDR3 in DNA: TGTGCCAGCAGCCCAACTGGAGGGGACCTCTATGGCTACACCTTC.

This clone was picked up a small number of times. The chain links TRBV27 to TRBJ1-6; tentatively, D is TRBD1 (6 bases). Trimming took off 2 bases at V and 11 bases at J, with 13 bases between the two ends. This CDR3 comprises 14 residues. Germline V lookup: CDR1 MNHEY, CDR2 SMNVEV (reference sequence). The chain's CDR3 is CASSLGGQLAPLHF. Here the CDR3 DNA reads TGTGCCAGCAGTTTAGGAGGACAGCTAGCACCCCTCCACTTT.

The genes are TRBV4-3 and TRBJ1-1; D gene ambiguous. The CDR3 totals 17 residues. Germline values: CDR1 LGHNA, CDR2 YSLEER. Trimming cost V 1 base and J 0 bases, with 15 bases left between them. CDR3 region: CASSQGLPGELNTEAFF. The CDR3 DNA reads TGCGCCAGCAGCCAAGGCCTTCCTGGGGAACTGAACACTGAAGCTTTCTTT.

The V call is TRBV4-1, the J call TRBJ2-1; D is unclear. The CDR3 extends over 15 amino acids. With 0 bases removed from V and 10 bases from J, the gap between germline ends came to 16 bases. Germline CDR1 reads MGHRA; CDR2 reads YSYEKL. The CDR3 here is CASSQESANLWEQFF. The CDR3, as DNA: TGCGCCAGCAGCCAAGAATCGGCCAATCTTTGGGAGCAGTTCTTC.

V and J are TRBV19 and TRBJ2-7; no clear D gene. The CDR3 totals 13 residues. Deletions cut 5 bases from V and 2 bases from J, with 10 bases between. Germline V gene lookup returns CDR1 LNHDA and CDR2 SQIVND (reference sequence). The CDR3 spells CASSPGVTYEQYF. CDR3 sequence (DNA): TGTGCCAGTAGTCCAGGTGTTACCTACGAGCAGTACTTC.

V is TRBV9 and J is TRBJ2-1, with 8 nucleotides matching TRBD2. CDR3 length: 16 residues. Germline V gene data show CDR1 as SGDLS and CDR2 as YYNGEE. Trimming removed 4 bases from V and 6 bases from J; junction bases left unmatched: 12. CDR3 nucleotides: TGTGCCAGCAGCTCGGGTACGGGGGGGTCCGGCAATGAGCAGTTCTTC. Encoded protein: CASSSGTGGSGNEQFF.

The CDR3 region is CASSINRETEAFF. The CDR3 DNA is TGTGCCAGCAGCATTAACAGGGAGACTGAAGCTTTCTTT. J is TRBJ1-1 and V is TRBV5-6; maybe TRBD1 (6 bases). Looked up from germline, CDR1 is SGHDT and CDR2 is YYEEEE. Trimming took off 4 bases at V and 5 bases at J, with 12 bases between the two ends. This CDR3 region has 13 residues.

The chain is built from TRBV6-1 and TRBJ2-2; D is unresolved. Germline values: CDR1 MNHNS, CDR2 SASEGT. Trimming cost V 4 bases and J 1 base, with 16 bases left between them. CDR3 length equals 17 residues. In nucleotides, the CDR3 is TGTGCCAGCAGTGCCCTGTGGTCCCCCGGGAACACCGGGGAGCTGTTTTTT. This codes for CASSALWSPGNTGELFF.

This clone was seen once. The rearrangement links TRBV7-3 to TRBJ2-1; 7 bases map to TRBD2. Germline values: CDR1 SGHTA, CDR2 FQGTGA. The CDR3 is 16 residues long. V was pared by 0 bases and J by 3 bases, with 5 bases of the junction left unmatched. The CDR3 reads CASSLTSGSVYNEQFF. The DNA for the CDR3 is TGTGCCAGCAGCTTAACTAGCGGGTCGGTCTACAATGAGCAGTTCTTC.

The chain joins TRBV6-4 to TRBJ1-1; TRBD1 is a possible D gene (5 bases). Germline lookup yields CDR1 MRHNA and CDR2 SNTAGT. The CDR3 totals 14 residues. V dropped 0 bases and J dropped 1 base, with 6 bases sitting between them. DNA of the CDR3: TGTGCCAGCAGTGACTCGGGGGAGAACACTGAAGCTTTCTTT. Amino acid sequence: CASSDSGENTEAFF.

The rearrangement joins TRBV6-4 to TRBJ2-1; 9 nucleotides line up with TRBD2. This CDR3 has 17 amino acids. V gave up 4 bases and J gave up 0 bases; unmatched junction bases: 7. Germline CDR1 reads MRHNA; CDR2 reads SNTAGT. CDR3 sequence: CASSVIAGDRSYNEQFF. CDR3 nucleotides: TGTGCCAGCAGTGTCATAGCGGGGGACCGCTCCTACAATGAGCAGTTCTTC.